A single sample gave rise to the 5 T cell receptor beta chains below, sequenced in a study of T cells in Graves' hyperthyroidism and ophthalmopathy. Amplification of TCR beta CDR3 regions was performed using RNA transcripts as template. Primed by the HTBI set, a first-round RT-PCR was run on the TCR CDR3. TCRdb processed the multiplex PCR reads anew with MiXCR; each CDR3 protein has one entry. The sample holds around 280,000 distinct CDR3 sequences; about 14% are singletons and the top ten take approximately 7.8%. Sequencing was done on a sample of blood. All receptors come from a woman under 40 with Graves' hyperthyroidism that later progressed to Graves' ophthalmopathy.

The V call is TRBV30, the J call TRBJ2-7, with D tentatively TRBD1 (6 bases). CDR1 is GTSNPN and CDR2 is SVGIG in the germline V gene (reference sequence). CDR3 length: 13 residues. Trimming removed 4 bases from V and 5 bases from J, with 15 bases in between. CDR3 sequence: CAWKQGHRNEQYF. Written as DNA, the CDR3 is TGTGCCTGGAAACAGGGACACCGCAACGAGCAGTACTTC.

This clonotype came up many times. The chain links TRBV9 to TRBJ1-4; the match to TRBD1 covers 8 bases. The CDR3 covers 14 residues. V lost 4 bases and J lost 6; bases outside the gene matches: 5. Per germline, CDR1 SGDLS and CDR2 YYNGEE. CDR3 DNA sequence: TGTGCCAGCAGCCTTACAGGGGGTTATGAAAAACTGTTTTTT. Protein sequence: CASSLTGGYEKLFF.

This clonotype was found many times. This chain connects TRBV4-2 to TRBJ2-3; no reliable D call. Germline CDR1 is LGHNA and CDR2 is YNFKEQ. The CDR3 is 14 residues long. Trimming took 1 base from V and 3 from J, leaving 8 bases between them. The DNA for the CDR3 is TGTGCCAGCAGCCAAGGTTCGCTAACAGATACGCAGTATTTT. Protein product: CASSQGSLTDTQYF.

This clonotype has a handful of counts. No conserved phenylalanine or tryptophan ends this CDR3, so it is likely a read error. This chain uses TRBV5-1 with TRBJ2-5, with D hard to call. Looked up from germline, CDR1 is SGHRS and CDR2 is YFSETQ. The V end was cut by 0 bases, the J end by 2 bases, with 5 bases between. This CDR3 region has 13 residues. This chain's CDR3 is CASSLGGQETQYL. The CDR3 DNA reads TGCGCCAGCAGCTTGGGAGGACAAGAGACCCAGTACCTC.

In this sample, this clonotype turned up many times. CDR3 sequence: CAWSLLRRDQPQHF. CDR3 bases: TGTGCCTGGAGTCTTCTCAGGCGAGATCAGCCCCAGCATTTT. The J gene is TRBJ1-5, the V gene TRBV30; D is ambiguous. V lost 2 bases and J lost 5, with 13 bases in between. This CDR3 has 14 residues. Germline V lookup: CDR1 GTSNPN, CDR2 SVGIG (reference sequence). Filled out from reference TRBV30 and TRBJ1-5, the complete variable domain reads SQTIHQWPATLVQPVGSPLSLECTVEGTSNPNLYWYRQAAGRGLQLLFYSVGIGQISSEVPQNLSASRPQDRQFILSSKKLLLSDSGFYLCAWSLLRRDQPQHFGDGTRLSIL.